The 16 T cell receptor beta chains in this list originate from one sample, sequenced in a study of T cell repertoires in cytomegalovirus infection. One entry per CDR3 protein, called by TCRdb with MiXCR from the reads. The top ten hold around 14% of the sample, which has around 290,000 distinct CDR3 sequences, 20% to 30% seen once. The sequencing sample was made of PBMCs. These receptors were collected from a human donor in good health (CMV status not recorded). Some clones in this sample may be carry-over from other donors' samples.

This clonotype was counted a few times. The chain combines TRBV15 with TRBJ2-6; tentatively, D is TRBD1 (5 bases). There are 16 residues in the CDR3. Germline V gene data show CDR1 as LNHNV and CDR2 as YYDKDF (reference sequence). Deletions cut 3 bases from V and 0 bases from J, with 9 bases between. The CDR3 DNA reads as TGTGCCACCAGCAGCGAAGGACACTCTGGGGCCAACGTCCTGACTTTC. Translation: CATSSEGHSGANVLTF.

This clonotype was picked up a small number of times. The chain has TRBV19 and TRBJ2-3; D is ambiguous. Between the trimmed V and J ends, which lost 3 bases and 2 bases, there was a span of 6 bases. Per germline, CDR1 LNHDA and CDR2 SQIVND (reference sequence). This CDR3 contains 13 residues. The CDR3 sequence: CASSIGLTDTQYF. The CDR3 DNA follows: TGTGCCAGTAGTATCGGCCTCACAGATACGCAGTATTTT.

The chain combines TRBV7-9 with TRBJ1-5; 8 positions agree with TRBD1. The CDR3 covers 16 residues. V shed 4 bases, J shed 3 bases, and the junction held 8 bases outside the gene matches. The germline CDR1 and CDR2 sequences are SEHNR and FQNEAQ (reference sequence). DNA for the CDR3: TGTGCCAGCAGCTCCATGACAGGGGTGAACAATCAGCCCCAGCATTTT. It encodes CASSSMTGVNNQPQHF.

The chain carries TRBV6-2 or TRBV6-3 and TRBJ2-7; possibly TRBD1 for D (5 bases). The germline CDR1 and CDR2 sequences are MNHEY and SVGEGT. The CDR3 consists of 10 residues. Trimming left V 10 bases short and J 6 bases short, with 10 bases between. In DNA form, the CDR3 reads TGTGCCACAAGGGGCTCCGAGCAGTACTTC. It encodes CATRGSEQYF.

This clonotype was seen repeatedly, ten times or more. DNA of the CDR3: TGTGCCAGCAGTGGATTCTACGAGCAGTACTTC. Amino acid sequence: CASSGFYEQYF. The chain joins TRBV12-3 or TRBV12-4 to TRBJ2-7, with unresolved D. The CDR3 consists of 11 residues. The ends were cut back, 5 bases at V and 3 bases at J, with 5 bases in the middle.

The chain combines TRBV9 with TRBJ1-4, with 10 bases matching TRBD1. This CDR3 is 14 amino acids long. Germline V gene lookup returns CDR1 SGDLS and CDR2 YYNGEE. V dropped 0 bases and J dropped 7; count of bases not matched to a gene: 0. This CDR3 is CASSVGTGGEKLFF. In DNA form, the CDR3 reads TGTGCCAGCAGCGTAGGGACAGGGGGTGAAAAACTGTTTTTT.

V is TRBV10-3 and J is TRBJ2-7, with 7 bases fitting TRBD1. J lost 0 bases, V lost 2 bases, and 4 bases had no gene match. Germline V gene sequence: CDR1 ENHRY, CDR2 SYGVKD. This CDR3 comprises 15 residues. The CDR3 is CAISEVGQSSYEQYF. Written as DNA, the CDR3 is TGTGCCATCAGTGAGGTGGGACAGTCCTCCTACGAGCAGTACTTC.

This clonotype was counted a few times. Germline is not matched at one junction end, which may reflect a read error. The chain recombines TRBV5-3 with TRBJ2-1, with D unclear. TRBV5-3 carries the ORF label, with uncertain function. This CDR3 region has 12 residues. The CDR3 loop is CASSLPNFEQFF. The DNA for the CDR3 is TGTGCCAGCAGCTTGCCTAACTTTGAGCAGTTCTTC.

The V call is TRBV14, the J call TRBJ1-3; D might be TRBD1 (5 bases). The CDR3 extends over 14 amino acids. V was pared by 0 bases and J by 3 bases, with 6 bases between. Germline values: CDR1 SGHDN, CDR2 FVKESK. CDR3 sequence (DNA): TGTGCCAGCAGCCAAGACAGGGTTGGAAACACCATATATTTT. This translates into CASSQDRVGNTIYF.

The chain couples TRBV29-1 to TRBJ2-7; D uncertain. The CDR3 is 12 amino acids. The V gene's germline CDR1 is SQVTM and CDR2 ANQGSEA. V lost 4 bases, J lost 5 bases, and 12 bases lay in between. CDR3: CSVVGQIHEQYF. The DNA of the CDR3 is TGCAGCGTTGTAGGTCAGATTCACGAGCAGTACTTC.

The chain combines TRBV27 with TRBJ2-7; 10 bases map to TRBD2. Per the germline V gene, CDR1 is MNHEY and CDR2 is SMNVEV (reference sequence). The J segment lost 0 bases and the V segment lost 5 bases, leaving 4 bases of the junction unmatched. This CDR3 has 15 amino acids. This CDR3 reads CASSGSGRASYEQYF. The CDR3 DNA follows: TGTGCCAGCAGTGGAAGCGGGAGGGCCTCCTACGAGCAGTACTTC.

The chain has TRBV7-9 and TRBJ2-7, with 8 bases aligning to TRBD2. Unmatched junction bases numbered 5, after V lost 1 base and J lost 3 bases. The germline V gene encodes CDR1 SEHNR and CDR2 FQNEAQ (reference sequence). The CDR3 has 15 amino acids. CDR3 DNA sequence: TGTGCCAGCAGCTTAGTGGTAGCGGGATTCTACGAGCAGTACTTC. Translating gives CASSLVVAGFYEQYF. Using reference TRBV7-9 and TRBJ2-7 for the parts outside the CDR3, the full variable domain is DTGVSQNPRHKITKRGQNVTFRCDPISEHNRLYWYRQTLGQGPEFLTYFQNEAQLEKSRLLSDRFSAERPKGSFSTLEIQRTEQGDSAMYLCASSLVVAGFYEQYFGPGTRLTVT.

This clonotype was seen only a few times. The chain couples TRBV5-6 to TRBJ2-1, with TRBD2 matching over 14 bases. Trimming at V came to 4 bases and at J to 6 bases, leaving 6 bases not matched to a gene. Germline CDR1 SGHDT, CDR2 YYEEEE. CDR3 length: 16 residues. CDR3: CASSRKGLAGGNEQFF. Written as DNA, the CDR3 is TGTGCCAGCAGCAGGAAAGGACTAGCGGGAGGCAATGAGCAGTTCTTC.

This clonotype has only a few counts. The rearrangement uses TRBV7-6 and TRBJ2-2; D possibly corresponds to TRBD1 (5 bases). Germline CDR1 SGHVS, CDR2 FNYEAQ. The CDR3 totals 17 residues. V gave up 5 bases and J gave up 1 base, with 17 bases separating them. CDR3 nucleotide sequence: TGTGCCAGCAGCCCCCTTCTGGGGCCGGAGAACACCGGGGAGCTGTTTTTT. Translated: CASSPLLGPENTGELFF. Looking up the rest from reference TRBV7-6 and TRBJ2-2 gives the full variable domain: GAGVSQSPRYKVTKRGQDVALRCDPISGHVSLYWYRQALGQGPEFLTYFNYEAQQDKSGLPNDRFSAERPEGSISTLTIQRTEQRDSAMYRCASSPLLGPENTGELFFGEGSRLTVL.

This clonotype was observed a handful of times. The rearrangement uses TRBV6-5 and TRBJ2-7; 12 nucleotides match TRBD1. Germline-derived CDR1 and CDR2 are MNHEY and SVGAGI. The CDR3 runs to 16 residues. With V trimmed by 0 bases and J by 5 bases, 5 bases remained unmatched. CDR3 region: CASSYSLGTGGHEQYF. CDR3 bases: TGTGCCAGCAGTTACTCACTTGGGACAGGGGGCCACGAGCAGTACTTC.

The CDR3 reads CASSLEGSGGELFF. In DNA form, the CDR3 reads TGTGCCAGCAGCTTAGAAGGGTCCGGCGGGGAGCTGTTTTTT. The genes are TRBV7-2 and TRBJ2-2; D is ambiguous. Germline assignment: CDR1 SGHTA and CDR2 FQGNSA. Trimming cost V 1 base and J 7 bases, with 10 bases left between them. The CDR3 sequence is 14 residues long.